These 20 T cell receptor beta chains originate from one sample sequenced in a study of shared clonotypes between healthy human individuals. Libraries were prepared by immunoSEQ multiplex PCR; TCRdb keeps only in-frame clonotypes and omits some of them. Of approximately 1,000,000 clones listed, about 72% are singletons. The sample comprised memory CD4+ T cells from PBMCs. Stated subset: CD45RA-negative fraction. These receptors all stem from a man younger than 35 in good health. Some clones in this sample may be carry-over from other donors' samples.

The chain is built from TRBV28 and TRBJ1-5, with unresolved D. V was cut by 1 base and J by 7 bases, with 20 bases left in between. The CDR3 is 17 residues long. CDR1 is MDHEN and CDR2 is SYDVKM in the germline V gene. CDR3 sequence: CASSLLLAGREGQPQHF. In nucleotides, the CDR3 is TGTGCCAGCAGTTTATTATTGGCGGGGAGGGAGGGCCAGCCCCAGCATTTT.

V and J are TRBV9 and TRBJ2-5; 11 bases match TRBD2. Germline-derived CDR1 and CDR2 are SGDLS and YYNGEE. Unmatched junction bases numbered 8, after V lost 3 bases and J lost 4 bases. The CDR3 length is 16 residues. The CDR3 DNA reads TGTGCCAGCAGCGCCCAGGGACTAGCGGTCGGAGAGACCCAGTACTTC. It codes for CASSAQGLAVGETQYF.

A few counts support this clone. This rearrangement joins TRBV4-3 to TRBJ1-2; the D is unclear. V was trimmed by 4 bases and J by 0 bases, leaving 15 bases between them. The V gene's germline CDR1 is LGHNA and CDR2 YSLEER. The CDR3 consists of 16 residues. The CDR3, as DNA: TGCGCCAGCAGCCCGAATAGGGCAGCCTCTAACTATGGCTACACCTTC. Encoded protein: CASSPNRAASNYGYTF.

The chain's CDR3 is CASSLTKTGYTDTQYF. Written as DNA, the CDR3 is TGTGCCAGCAGTTTGACAAAGACGGGATACACAGATACGCAGTATTTT. This rearrangement joins TRBV28 to TRBJ2-3, with a tentative D call TRBD2 (5 bases). The CDR3 runs to 16 residues. Per the germline V gene, CDR1 is MDHEN and CDR2 is SYDVKM. V was shortened by 3 bases and J by 2 bases, with 15 bases between the two germline ends.

The chain uses TRBV2 and TRBJ2-1; 10 nucleotides agree with TRBD2. The J segment lost 8 bases and the V segment lost 6 bases, leaving 10 bases of the junction unmatched. This CDR3 contains 15 residues. Per germline, CDR1 SNHLY and CDR2 FYNNEI. CDR3: CASSNGLAGVYEQFF. In DNA form, the CDR3 reads TGTGCCAGCAGCAACGGGCTAGCGGGAGTGTATGAGCAGTTCTTC.

This clone was observed a single time. The chain is built from TRBV7-2 and TRBJ1-1; D possibly corresponds to TRBD1 (6 bases). This CDR3 is built from 12 residues. The germline V and J ends were trimmed by 5 bases and 7 bases, with 11 bases remaining between them. Germline V CDR1 and CDR2: SGHTA, FQGNSA. CDR3 DNA: TGTGCCAGCAGCCCGGACAGCCTTGAAGCTTTCTTT. It codes for CASSPDSLEAFF.

A single count supports this clone. The V gene is TRBV5-8, the J gene TRBJ1-2, with D perhaps TRBD1 (6 bases). Looked up from germline, CDR1 is SGHTS and CDR2 is YDEGEE. V was shortened by 6 bases and J by 4 bases, with 13 bases between the two germline ends. The CDR3 runs to 13 residues. CDR3 in amino acids: CASTTGPFYGYTF. The CDR3 nucleotides read TGTGCCAGCACAACAGGGCCGTTCTATGGCTACACCTTC. Looking up the rest from reference TRBV5-8 and TRBJ1-2 gives the full variable domain: EAGVTQSPTHLIKTRGQQATLRCSPISGHTSVYWYQQALGLGLQFLLWYDEGEERNRGNFPPRFSGRQFPNYSSELNVNALELEDSALYLCASTTGPFYGYTFGSGTRLTVV.

This rearrangement joins TRBV7-7 to TRBJ1-3; TRBD1 aligns across 9 bases. The CDR3 has 17 residues. Looked up from germline, CDR1 is SSHAT and CDR2 is FNYEAQ (reference sequence). V trimming: 5 bases; J trimming: 4 bases; junction bases outside the gene matches: 12. CDR3 in DNA: TGTGCCAGCAGCCTCGGGACAGGGTCAGGGTCGGGAAACACCATATATTTT. Translation: CASSLGTGSGSGNTIYF.

The chain carries TRBV19 and TRBJ2-2, with 14 nucleotides matching TRBD2. The CDR3 sequence is 16 residues long. Germline CDR1 reads LNHDA; CDR2 reads SQIVND (reference sequence). Trimming took 7 bases from V and 4 from J; bases not matched to a gene: 5. The CDR3 reads CASTLGLAGVTGELFF. Here the CDR3 DNA reads TGTGCCAGTACCTTGGGACTAGCGGGAGTCACCGGGGAGCTGTTTTTT.

This chain connects TRBV2 to TRBJ1-4, with D possibly TRBD1 on 6 matching bases. The CDR3 length is 18 residues. CDR1 and CDR2 from the germline V gene are SNHLY and FYNNEI. Trimming pared 8 bases from V and 2 bases from J, leaving 24 bases between. The DNA for the CDR3 is TGTGCCAGCCATCCTGAGGACAGACTTCCGCGGACTAATGAAAAACTGTTTTTT. It is translated as CASHPEDRLPRTNEKLFF.

The rearrangement joins TRBV15 to TRBJ1-2; perhaps TRBD1 as D (5 bases). The CDR3 covers 16 residues. Germline V gene data show CDR1 as LNHNV and CDR2 as YYDKDF (reference sequence). Trimming pared 4 bases from V and 4 bases from J, leaving 19 bases between. CDR3 region: CATSKGRRSDTYGYTF. CDR3 DNA: TGTGCCACCAGCAAGGGGCGGAGAAGCGATACCTATGGCTACACCTTC.

This clone has just one count. This chain's CDR3 is CASSPWGLAGAYEQYF. The CDR3 DNA sequence: TGTGCCAGTAGTCCTTGGGGACTAGCGGGTGCCTACGAGCAGTACTTC. This rearrangement joins TRBV19 to TRBJ2-7; 12 bases are a match to TRBD2. Germline-derived CDR1 and CDR2 are LNHDA and SQIVND (reference sequence). Trimming at V came to 5 bases and at J to 2 bases, leaving 7 bases not matched to a gene. This CDR3 has 16 residues. Combining the CDR3 with reference TRBV19 and TRBJ2-7 gives the whole variable domain DGGITQSPKYLFRKEGQNVTLSCEQNLNHDAMYWYRQDPGQGLRLIYYSQIVNDFQKGDIAEGYSVSREKKESFPLTVTSAQKNPTAFYLCASSPWGLAGAYEQYFGPGTRLTVT.

This clone turned up a few times. The chain joins TRBV4-2 to TRBJ2-7; D is perhaps TRBD2 (6 bases). The CDR3 spans 14 residues. V lost 0 bases and J 3 bases, leaving 9 bases between the germline ends. Germline CDR1 LGHNA, CDR2 YNFKEQ. CDR3 residues: CASSQEEGYYEQYF. DNA of the CDR3: TGTGCCAGCAGCCAAGAGGAGGGGTACTACGAGCAGTACTTC.

This clone was detected only a few times. The chain links TRBV2 to TRBJ2-1, with 10 bases that match TRBD2. Germline V gene lookup returns CDR1 SNHLY and CDR2 FYNNEI. J gave up 5 bases and V 6 bases, and 7 bases lay outside the gene matches. The CDR3 is 15 residues long. CDR3 coding DNA: TGTGCCAGCAGAGAACTAGCGGGAACTGACAATGAGCAGTTCTTC. As protein: CASRELAGTDNEQFF. Variable domain in full (rest from reference TRBV2 and TRBJ2-1): EPEVTQTPSHQVTQMGQEVILRCVPISNHLYFYWYRQILGQKVEFLVSFYNNEISEKSEIFDDQFSVERPDGSNFTLKIRSTKLEDSAMYFCASRELAGTDNEQFFGPGTRLTVL.

The V gene is TRBV5-4, the J gene TRBJ2-7, with a weak D call TRBD1 (6 bases). Germline V gives CDR1 SGHNT, CDR2 YYREEE (reference sequence). The ends were cut back, 1 base at V and 4 bases at J, with 12 bases in the middle. This CDR3 contains 14 residues. This CDR3 reads CASSLWTVRYEQYF. In nucleotides, the CDR3 is TGTGCCAGCAGCTTGTGGACAGTCCGTTACGAGCAGTACTTC.

This chain joins TRBV5-1 and TRBJ2-3; 8 bases agree with TRBD1. Germline V CDR1 and CDR2: SGHRS, YFSETQ. The CDR3 runs to 15 residues. V shed 7 bases, J shed 3 bases, and the junction held 10 bases outside the gene matches. This chain's CDR3 is CASGGQGAGTDTQYF. CDR3 nucleotides: TGCGCCAGCGGGGGCCAGGGGGCCGGGACAGATACGCAGTATTTT.

The chain carries TRBV4-1 and TRBJ2-5; D possibly corresponds to TRBD2 (5 bases). Trimming stripped 5 bases from V and 0 bases from J, with 10 bases between. The CDR3 is 14 amino acids. Per germline, CDR1 MGHRA and CDR2 YSYEKL. The CDR3 sequence: CASSTYGDQETQYF. CDR3 coding DNA: TGCGCCAGCAGCACCTACGGGGACCAAGAGACCCAGTACTTC.

This chain connects TRBV7-7 to TRBJ2-2; TRBD1 matches at 10 bases. The ends lost 5 bases at V and 4 bases at J; junction bases unmatched: 1. The CDR3 is 14 amino acids. Germline V CDR1 and CDR2: SSHAT, FNYEAQ (reference sequence). The CDR3 DNA is TGTGCCAGCAGCGGACAGGGGGGCACCGGGGAGCTGTTTTTT. Its protein product is CASSGQGGTGELFF.

The CDR3 DNA reads TGTGCCAGCAGCTTAGGGGGGGCAACCTACTACGAGCAGTACTTC. Translating it yields CASSLGGATYYEQYF. This chain connects TRBV7-2 to TRBJ2-7; D tentatively reads TRBD1 or TRBD2 (6 bases each). Per germline, CDR1 SGHTA and CDR2 FQGNSA. The CDR3 extends over 15 amino acids. Between the trimmed V and J ends, which lost 1 base and 3 bases, there was a span of 13 bases.

The chain is built from TRBV18 and TRBJ2-3, with D tentatively TRBD2 (5 bases). The CDR3 extends over 16 amino acids. Germline V gene lookup returns CDR1 KGHSH and CDR2 LQKENI. The V and J ends lost 6 bases and 6 bases respectively, with 22 bases between them. The chain's CDR3 is CASSQRVLASGDTQYF. In nucleotides, the CDR3 is TGTGCCAGCTCCCAAAGGGTCTTGGCCTCGGGGGATACGCAGTATTTT.